The clone carrying this T cell receptor beta chain was observed a single time. In the study's own analysis: The authors estimated nucleated cell counts from reference gene primer amplification. Clones were read by immunoSEQ multiplex PCR, and TCRdb kept only the in-frame ones, dropping some. From that table come the V and J calls and clone size; the DNA was used to work out D and trimming. The data show 250,000 or so clones, roughly 90% seen once. The data derive from a study of blood T cell repertoires in COVID-19. Study summary: Researchers got acute and convalescent COVID-19 samples from the United States, Italy and Spain.

Germline-derived CDR1 and CDR2 are LNHDA and SQIVND (reference sequence). The CDR3 sequence is 13 residues long. V lost 6 bases to trimming and J lost 5 bases, with 11 bases between them. What was sequenced was peripheral blood. The sequence came from a woman aged 60-70 years with acute or convalescent COVID-19. The J gene is TRBJ1-5, the V gene TRBV19, with D possibly matching TRBD1 (6 bases). In nucleotides, the CDR3 is TGTGCCAGTAGGGGGGCGCGGGATCAGCCCCAGCATTTT. This sequence encodes CASRGARDQPQHF.